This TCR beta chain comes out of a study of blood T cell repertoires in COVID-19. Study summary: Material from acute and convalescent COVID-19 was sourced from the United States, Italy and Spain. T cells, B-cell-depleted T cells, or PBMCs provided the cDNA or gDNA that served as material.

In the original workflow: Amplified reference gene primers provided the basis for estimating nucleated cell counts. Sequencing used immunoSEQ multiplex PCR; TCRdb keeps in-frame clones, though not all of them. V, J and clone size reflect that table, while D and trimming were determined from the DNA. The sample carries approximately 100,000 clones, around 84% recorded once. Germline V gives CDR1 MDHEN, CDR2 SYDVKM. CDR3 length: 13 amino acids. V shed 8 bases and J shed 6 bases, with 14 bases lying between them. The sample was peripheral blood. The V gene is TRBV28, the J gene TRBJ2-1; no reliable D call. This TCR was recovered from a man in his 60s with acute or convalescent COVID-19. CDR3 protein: CASHRETPNEQFF. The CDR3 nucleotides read TGTGCCAGCCATAGAGAGACTCCCAATGAGCAGTTCTTC.